The T cell receptor beta chain under discussion was sequenced for a study of PD-L1 blockade in urothelial cancer. For the study at large: Researchers looked at the blood 3 weeks (second dose) and 6 weeks after treatment began.

As concerns this clone: Its antigen is still unknown.

The study's findings and limits: Patients with below-median pretreatment blood clonality survived longer.

The investigators introduced synthetic TCR analog templates into each PCR as spikes. Repertoires were generated with immunoSEQ multiplex PCR, while TCRdb's copy carries only in-frame clones and drops some. The table includes more than 45,000 clones, around 77% detected once. It was locally advanced or metastatic urothelial carcinoma that patients had. Source: PBMCs, taken around atezolizumab (anti-PD-L1) treatment. The clonotype comes from a man between 65 and 80 years old with urothelial cancer.

The CDR3 protein is CASSPLRGQVNEKLFF. The CDR3 DNA reads TGTGCCAGCAGCCCCCTGAGGGGGCAAGTTAATGAAAAACTGTTTTTT. This chain joins TRBV7-2 and TRBJ1-4; TRBD1 agrees at 7 bases. V lost 5 bases and J lost 4; bases outside the gene matches: 10. The CDR3 sequence is 16 residues long. CDR1 is SGHTA, CDR2 FQGNSA, per germline.